This T cell receptor (beta chain) was retrieved from a study of PD-L1 blockade in urothelial cancer. Here immunoSEQ multiplex PCR was the method, and the copy in TCRdb shows in-frame clones only, minus some. The sample records 90,000 to 130,000 clones, approximately 90% being singletons. CDR3 length: 16 amino acids. V was cut by 0 bases and J by 4 bases, with 15 bases left in between. Germline CDR1 reads SGHRS; CDR2 reads YFSETQ. Sample time point: peripheral blood 6 weeks after treatment start. Sequenced here: PBMCs, sampled around atezolizumab (anti-PD-L1) treatment. The TCR comes from a man aged 60 to 69 with urothelial cancer. This chain joins TRBV5-1 and TRBJ2-3, with a possible D match to TRBD2 (6 bases). The chain's CDR3 is CASSLEAGRISDTQYF. The CDR3 region has the DNA TGCGCCAGCAGCTTGGAAGCAGGGAGGATCTCAGATACGCAGTATTTT.